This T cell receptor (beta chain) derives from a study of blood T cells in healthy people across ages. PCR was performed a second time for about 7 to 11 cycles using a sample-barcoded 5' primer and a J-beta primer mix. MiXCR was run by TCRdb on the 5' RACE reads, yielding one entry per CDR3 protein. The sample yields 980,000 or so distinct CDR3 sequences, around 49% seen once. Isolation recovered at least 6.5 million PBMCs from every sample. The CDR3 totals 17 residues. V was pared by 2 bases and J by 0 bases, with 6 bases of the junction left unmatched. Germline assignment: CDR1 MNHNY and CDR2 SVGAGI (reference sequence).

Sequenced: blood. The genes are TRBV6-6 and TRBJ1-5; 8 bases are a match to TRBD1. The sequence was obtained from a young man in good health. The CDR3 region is CASSYKTGVYSNQPQHF. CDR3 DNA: TGTGCCAGCAGTTACAAGACAGGGGTCTATAGCAATCAGCCCCAGCATTTT.